Presented here are 13 T cell receptor beta chains from one specimen sequenced in a study of identical twins. TCRdb itself ran the 5' RACE reads through MiXCR, one entry per CDR3 protein. Of about 470,000 distinct CDR3 sequences listed, approximately 24% were seen once; the top ten hold about 2.7%. The same data also went into a second study, on T cells expressing NK-cell markers.

The sample taken for sequencing was CD4+ T cells sorted from blood. The receptors were sampled from a woman under 30 in good health.

The chain recombines TRBV4-1 with TRBJ2-3; the D is unclear. The CDR3 is made up of 14 amino acids. The ends were cut back, 1 base at V and 2 bases at J, with 7 bases in the middle. Per the germline V gene, CDR1 is MGHRA and CDR2 is YSYEKL. The CDR3 DNA follows: TGCGCCAGCAGCCAAGTTCAGGACACAGATACGCAGTATTTT. This encodes CASSQVQDTDTQYF.

The chain has TRBV11-2 and TRBJ2-7, with D maybe TRBD2 (6 bases). Trimming removed 0 bases from V and 6 bases from J, with 9 bases in between. The CDR3 has 13 residues. The germline V gene encodes CDR1 SGHAT and CDR2 FQNNGV. The DNA of the CDR3 is TGTGCCAGCAGCTTAGATTTGGGGGGCGAGCAGTACTTC. Its translation is CASSLDLGGEQYF.

The V gene is TRBV10-1, the J gene TRBJ2-4, with a tentative D call TRBD2 (6 bases). Per germline, CDR1 WNHNN and CDR2 SYGVQD (reference sequence). V was clipped by 6 bases and J by 9 bases, with 15 bases between them. The CDR3 covers 13 residues. CDR3 sequence reads: CASSDPGSGIQYF. CDR3 nucleotides: TGCGCCAGCAGCGACCCCGGGAGTGGCATTCAGTACTTC.

This clonotype was recorded a few times. The rearrangement uses TRBV7-7 and TRBJ2-3, with D unclear. There are 13 residues in the CDR3. Deletions cut 0 bases from V and 6 bases from J, with 7 bases between. Germline CDR1 and CDR2: SSHAT and FNYEAQ (reference sequence). CDR3 nucleotide sequence: TGTGCCAGCAGCTTAGCCCCGATGGATACGCAGTATTTT. It specifies CASSLAPMDTQYF.

This clonotype was recorded a few times. The chain is built from TRBV6-2 or TRBV6-3 and TRBJ2-6; D not certain. The CDR3 is made up of 16 amino acids. V lost 6 bases and J lost 0, with 12 bases in between. Per the germline V gene, CDR1 is MNHEY and CDR2 is SVGEGT. CDR3 in amino acids: CASRGPSSSGANVLTF. The DNA for the CDR3 is TGTGCCAGCAGAGGGCCCAGTTCCTCTGGGGCCAACGTCCTGACTTTC.

This sequence joins TRBV10-3 and TRBJ2-7, with 12 bases aligning to TRBD2. This CDR3 spans 14 amino acids. Germline lookup yields CDR1 ENHRY and CDR2 SYGVKD. Trimming took 7 bases from V and 3 from J; bases not matched to a gene: 4. The CDR3 DNA follows: TGTGCCATCACCCCGACTAGCGGGGGCTACGAGCAGTACTTC. This encodes CAITPTSGGYEQYF.

The V and J genes are TRBV9 and TRBJ1-1; D gene ambiguous. The CDR3 length is 14 residues. The germline V gene has CDR1 SGDLS and CDR2 YYNGEE. Trimming took off 0 bases at V and 4 bases at J, with 10 bases between the two ends. The CDR3 region has the DNA TGTGCCAGCAGCGTAGTGGACTCAGGCACTGAAGCTTTCTTT. This sequence encodes CASSVVDSGTEAFF.

This chain connects TRBV7-9 to TRBJ2-7; maybe TRBD1 (5 bases). This CDR3 spans 13 amino acids. The V gene lost 4 bases and the J gene lost 2 bases, with 9 bases spanning the gap. The germline V gene has CDR1 SEHNR and CDR2 FQNEAQ (reference sequence). CDR3 sequence reads: CASSWGRAYEQYF. In DNA form, the CDR3 reads TGTGCCAGCAGCTGGGGCAGGGCCTACGAGCAGTACTTC.

The V call is TRBV6-1, the J call TRBJ1-2, with D perhaps TRBD1 (5 bases). This CDR3 is 14 amino acids long. With 5 bases removed from V and 4 bases from J, the gap between germline ends came to 14 bases. The germline V gene has CDR1 MNHNS and CDR2 SASEGT. CDR3 in amino acids: CASSTGLSIYGYTF. The CDR3 DNA reads TGTGCCAGCAGTACGGGACTGAGTATCTATGGCTACACCTTC.

This chain joins TRBV6-1 and TRBJ2-3; 9 nucleotides match TRBD2. The CDR3 is 16 residues long. Unmatched junction bases numbered 8, after V lost 5 bases and J lost 2 bases. Germline CDR1 is MNHNS and CDR2 is SASEGT. CDR3 DNA: TGTGCCAGCAGTCGTAGACTAGCGGAGACCACAGATACGCAGTATTTT. Translation gives CASSRRLAETTDTQYF.

V is TRBV20-1 and J is TRBJ2-7; D unresolved. This CDR3 has 11 amino acids. V gave up 6 bases and J gave up 2 bases, with 8 bases separating them. Germline CDR1 DFQATT, CDR2 SNEGSKA (reference sequence). DNA of the CDR3: TGCAGTGCCCCCGAAGCCTACGAGCAGTACTTC. Its protein is CSAPEAYEQYF.

This clonotype was observed a few times. The chain carries TRBV20-1 and TRBJ2-5; maybe TRBD1 (5 bases). Germline CDR1 reads DFQATT; CDR2 reads SNEGSKA (reference sequence). The CDR3 contains 16 residues. V was trimmed by 0 bases and J by 7 bases, leaving 21 bases between them. CDR3 sequence: CSARDQLGRALGTQYF. CDR3 in DNA: TGCAGTGCTAGAGATCAGCTGGGCAGGGCTTTGGGGACCCAGTACTTC.

CDR3 coding DNA: TGTGCCAGCAGTTTCGGACGCACCGGGGAACTGTTTTTT. Its translation is CASSFGRTGELFF. The chain joins TRBV6-6 to TRBJ1-4; D gene unclear. Trimming left V 4 bases short and J 12 bases short, with 15 bases between. The germline V gene has CDR1 MNHNY and CDR2 SVGAGI (reference sequence). The CDR3 loop spans 13 amino acids.